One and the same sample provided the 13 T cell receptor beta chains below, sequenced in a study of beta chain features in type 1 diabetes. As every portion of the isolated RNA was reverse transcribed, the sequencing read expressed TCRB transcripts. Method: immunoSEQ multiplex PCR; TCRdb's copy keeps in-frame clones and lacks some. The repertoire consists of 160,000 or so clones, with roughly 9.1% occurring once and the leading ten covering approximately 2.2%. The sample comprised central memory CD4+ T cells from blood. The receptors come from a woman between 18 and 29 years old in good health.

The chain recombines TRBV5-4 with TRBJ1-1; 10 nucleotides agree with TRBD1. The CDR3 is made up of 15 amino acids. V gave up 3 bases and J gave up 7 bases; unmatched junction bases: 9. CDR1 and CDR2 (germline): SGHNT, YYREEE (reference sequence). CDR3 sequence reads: CASSSLTGGRGEAFF. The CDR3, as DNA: TGTGCCAGCAGCTCCCTGACAGGGGGCAGAGGTGAAGCTTTCTTT.

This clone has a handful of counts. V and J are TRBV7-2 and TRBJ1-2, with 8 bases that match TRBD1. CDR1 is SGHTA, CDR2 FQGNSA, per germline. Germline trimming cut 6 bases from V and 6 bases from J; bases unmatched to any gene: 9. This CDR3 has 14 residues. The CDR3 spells CASSSRQGTNGYTF. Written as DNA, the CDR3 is TGTGCCAGCAGTTCCCGACAGGGGACGAATGGCTACACCTTC.

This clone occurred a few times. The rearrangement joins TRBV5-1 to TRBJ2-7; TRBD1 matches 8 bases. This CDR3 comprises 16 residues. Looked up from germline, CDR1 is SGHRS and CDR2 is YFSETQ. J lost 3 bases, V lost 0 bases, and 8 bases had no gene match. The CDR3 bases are TGCGCCAGCAGCTTGGAGGACAGGGTCGGTCTCTACGAGCAGTACTTC. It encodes CASSLEDRVGLYEQYF.

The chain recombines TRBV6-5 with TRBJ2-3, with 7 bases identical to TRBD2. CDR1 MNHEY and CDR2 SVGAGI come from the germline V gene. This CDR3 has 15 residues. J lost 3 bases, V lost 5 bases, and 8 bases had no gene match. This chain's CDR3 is CASSVGTMTTDTQYF. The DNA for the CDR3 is TGTGCCAGCAGTGTCGGGACTATGACTACAGATACGCAGTATTTT.

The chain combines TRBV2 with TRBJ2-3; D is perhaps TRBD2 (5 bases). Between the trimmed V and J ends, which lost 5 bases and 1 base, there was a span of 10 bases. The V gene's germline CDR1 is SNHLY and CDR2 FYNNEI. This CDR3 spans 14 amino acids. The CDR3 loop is CASSRGLGTDTQYF. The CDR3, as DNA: TGTGCCAGCAGTCGAGGGTTAGGCACAGATACGCAGTATTTT.

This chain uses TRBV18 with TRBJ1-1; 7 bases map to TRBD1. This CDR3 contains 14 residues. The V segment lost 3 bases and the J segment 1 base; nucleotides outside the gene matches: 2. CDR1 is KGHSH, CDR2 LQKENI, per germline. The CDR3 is CASSPGQTNTEAFF. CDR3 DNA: TGTGCCAGCTCACCGGGACAGACGAACACTGAAGCTTTCTTT.

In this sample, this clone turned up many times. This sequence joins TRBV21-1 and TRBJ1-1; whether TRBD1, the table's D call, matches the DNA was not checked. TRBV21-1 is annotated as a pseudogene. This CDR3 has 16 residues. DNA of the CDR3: TGTGCCAGCAGCAAAGATTTTCCCCACATTAACACTGAAGCTTTCTTT. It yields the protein CASSKDFPHINTEAFF.

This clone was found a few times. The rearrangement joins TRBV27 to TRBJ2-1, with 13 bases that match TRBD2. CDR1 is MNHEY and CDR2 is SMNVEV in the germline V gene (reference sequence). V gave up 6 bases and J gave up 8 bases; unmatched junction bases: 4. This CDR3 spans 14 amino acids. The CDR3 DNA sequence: TGTGCCAGCAGGGATGGACTAGCGGGAGATGAGCAGTTCTTC. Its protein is CASRDGLAGDEQFF.

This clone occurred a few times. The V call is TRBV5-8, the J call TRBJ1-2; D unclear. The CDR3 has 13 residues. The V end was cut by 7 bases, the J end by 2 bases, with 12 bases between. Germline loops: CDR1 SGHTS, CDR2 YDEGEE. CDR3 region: CASGVRGNYGYTF. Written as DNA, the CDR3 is TGTGCCAGCGGGGTCCGGGGAAACTATGGCTACACCTTC.

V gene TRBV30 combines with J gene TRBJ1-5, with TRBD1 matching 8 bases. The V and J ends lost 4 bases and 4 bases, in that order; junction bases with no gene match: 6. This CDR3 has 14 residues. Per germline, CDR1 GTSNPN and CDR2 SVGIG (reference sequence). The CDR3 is CAWTQGTGNQPQHF. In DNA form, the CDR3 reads TGTGCCTGGACTCAGGGGACAGGTAATCAGCCCCAGCATTTT. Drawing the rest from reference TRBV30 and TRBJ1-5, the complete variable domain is SQTIHQWPATLVQPVGSPLSLECTVEGTSNPNLYWYRQAAGRGLQLLFYSVGIGQISSEVPQNLSASRPQDRQFILSSKKLLLSDSGFYLCAWTQGTGNQPQHFGDGTRLSIL.

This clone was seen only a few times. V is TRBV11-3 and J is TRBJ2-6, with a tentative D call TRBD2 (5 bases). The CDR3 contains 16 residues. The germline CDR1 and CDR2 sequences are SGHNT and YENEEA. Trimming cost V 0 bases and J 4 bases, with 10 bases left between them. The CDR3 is CASSLEGSLGANVLTF. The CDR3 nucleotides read TGTGCCAGCAGCTTAGAGGGGAGCTTGGGGGCCAACGTCCTGACTTTC.

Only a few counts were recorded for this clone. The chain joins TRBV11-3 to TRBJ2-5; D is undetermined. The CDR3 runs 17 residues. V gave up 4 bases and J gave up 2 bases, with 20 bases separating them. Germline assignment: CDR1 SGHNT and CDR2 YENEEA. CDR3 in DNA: TGTGCCAGCAGCTCCCTGTTTGCGGCAGCCCTTCAAGAGACCCAGTACTTC. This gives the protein CASSSLFAAALQETQYF.

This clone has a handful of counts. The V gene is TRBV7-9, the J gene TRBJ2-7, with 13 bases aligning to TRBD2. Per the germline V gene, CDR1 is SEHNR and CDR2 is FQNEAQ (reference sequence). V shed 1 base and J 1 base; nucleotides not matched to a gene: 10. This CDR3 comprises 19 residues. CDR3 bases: TGTGCCAGCAGCTTAGAGAGTGGAACTAGCGGGAGGGTTTCCTACGAGCAGTACTTC. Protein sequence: CASSLESGTSGRVSYEQYF.